This T cell receptor (beta chain) came from a study of preoperative IRX-2 immunotherapy in early breast cancer. Sequencing used immunoSEQ multiplex PCR; TCRdb keeps in-frame clones, though not all of them. The sample shows 30,000 or so clones, about 79% of them seen only once. Treatment here: preoperative locoregional IRX-2 cytokine immunotherapy. Sampling took place from a patient treated with IRX-2 immunotherapy. This receptor was identified in a human donor with breast cancer.

The CDR3, as DNA: TGTGCCATCAGTGAGAATATTAGCGGGGGAAAACTGTTTTTT. As protein: CAISENISGGKLFF. V usage is TRBV10-3 and J usage is TRBJ1-4; TRBD1 might be the D (5 bases). Germline V gene data show CDR1 as ENHRY and CDR2 as SYGVKD. This CDR3 comprises 14 residues. V lost 2 bases and J 10 bases, leaving 14 bases between the germline ends.